The rows below give T cell receptor beta chains drawn from one sample of a study of cytomegalovirus exposure and HLA in healthy donors. The method was immunoSEQ multiplex PCR; TCRdb's version includes in-frame clones alone and lacks a portion of them. The sample contains about 130,000 clones, roughly four fifths of which appear only once. Sequencing was carried out using PBMCs. These receptors originate from a woman in her fifties or sixties in good health and CMV-seropositive. CDR3s include the opening cysteine and the closing phenylalanine or tryptophan. D genes are given only for firm matches. Clone size appears in some rows only: once, few, many, or a class for an expanded clone.

D gene,V gene,clone size,J gene,CDR3 protein,CDR3 DNA
-,TRBV7-9,-,TRBJ1-2,CASSSGASNYGYTF,TGTGCCAGCAGTTCAGGCGCCTCTAACTATGGCTACACCTTC
-,TRBV2,many,TRBJ2-6,CASSDVVSSGANVLTF,TGTGCCAGCAGTGATGTGGTTAGCTCTGGGGCCAACGTCCTGACTTTC
TRBD1,TRBV11-2,-,TRBJ1-2,CASSLGVRGFGYTF,TGTGCCAGCAGCTTAGGGGTCAGGGGGTTCGGCTACACCTTC
TRBD2,TRBV5-1,once,TRBJ2-1,CASNPAGLYNEQFF,TGCGCCAGCAATCCAGCGGGGCTCTACAATGAGCAGTTCTTC
TRBD1,TRBV15,once,TRBJ1-6,CATSRGESGGRSPLHF,TGTGCCACCAGCAGAGGGGAGTCAGGGGGAAGATCACCCCTCCACTTT
-,TRBV5-8,-,TRBJ1-2,CASSLSSGVAYGYTF,TGTGCCAGCAGCTTGTCCTCGGGGGTGGCCTATGGCTACACCTTC
-,TRBV11-2,-,TRBJ2-7,CASSPGVLYEQYF,TGTGCCAGCAGCCCAGGGGTTTTGTACGAGCAGTACTTC
-,TRBV18,once,TRBJ1-2,CASSPGEGYGYTF,TGTGCCAGCTCACCAGGGGAGGGCTATGGCTACACCTTC
TRBD2,TRBV4-1,-,TRBJ2-5,CASSQEAGGETQYF,TGCGCCAGCAGCCAAGAGGCGGGGGGGGAGACCCAGTACTTC
-,TRBV4-3,-,TRBJ2-3,CASSQDKGTDTQYF,TGCGCCAGCAGCCAAGATAAGGGGACAGATACGCAGTATTTT
TRBD2,TRBV6-6,-,TRBJ2-3,CASSRTGTTGTDTQYF,TGTGCCAGCAGTCGGACCGGGACTACGGGCACAGATACGCAGTATTTT
TRBD1,TRBV27,-,TRBJ2-7,CASSWTGGPYEQYF,TGTGCCAGCAGTTGGACAGGGGGCCCCTACGAGCAGTACTTC
-,TRBV7-6,-,TRBJ1-6,CASSSDNYNSPLHF,TGTGCCAGCAGCTCGGACAACTATAATTCACCCCTCCACTTT
TRBD1,TRBV27,-,TRBJ1-2,CASSPGQGIHGYTF,TGTGCCAGCAGTCCCGGACAGGGGATTCATGGCTACACCTTC
TRBD2,TRBV5-1,-,TRBJ2-3,CASSLGAGGPGDTQYF,TGCGCCAGCAGCTTAGGGGCGGGGGGCCCGGGGGATACGCAGTATTTT
-,TRBV4-1,few,TRBJ2-7,CASSQVGGPREQYF,TGCGCCAGCAGCCAAGTCGGGGGGCCTCGCGAGCAGTACTTC
-,TRBV7-9,once,TRBJ1-2,CSSSHLDRPSYGYTF,TGTTCCAGCAGCCATTTAGACAGGCCCTCCTATGGCTACACCTTC
-,TRBV29-1,-,TRBJ2-2,CSVDTGWTGELFF,TGCAGCGTTGATACGGGATGGACCGGGGAGCTGTTTTTT
-,TRBV9,-,TRBJ1-3,CASSVGTSGNTIYF,TGTGCCAGCAGCGTAGGGACTTCTGGAAACACCATATATTTT
TRBD1,TRBV4-1,-,TRBJ2-3,CASSQSGTGITDTQYF,TGCGCCAGCAGCCAATCCGGGACAGGGATCACAGATACGCAGTATTTT
-,TRBV10-3,-,TRBJ1-1,CAISDGDTEAFF,TGTGCCATCAGTGACGGGGACACTGAAGCTTTCTTT
TRBD1,TRBV4-3,few,TRBJ2-7,CASSLPGGASEQYF,TGCGCCAGCAGCCTCCCAGGGGGCGCTTCCGAGCAGTACTTC
-,TRBV19,-,TRBJ2-7,CASSEGKVSYEQYF,TGTGCCAGTAGCGAGGGAAAGGTTTCCTACGAGCAGTACTTC
-,TRBV11-2,-,TRBJ1-4,CASSGRLVQTATNEKLFF,TGTGCCAGCAGCGGCCGCTTAGTCCAGACTGCAACTAATGAAAAACTGTTTTTT
-,TRBV7-3,-,TRBJ2-3,CASSFGEITDTQYF,TGTGCCAGCAGCTTCGGGGAGATCACAGATACGCAGTATTTT
-,TRBV27,few,TRBJ1-2,CASSLNGGLGGGYTF,TGTGCCAGCAGTTTAAATGGGGGACTCGGTGGTGGCTACACCTTC
-,TRBV11-3,-,TRBJ2-1,CASSQKGGSYNEQFF,TGTGCCAGCAGCCAAAAGGGGGGGTCCTACAATGAGCAGTTCTTC
-,TRBV4-2,-,TRBJ2-3,CASQKGEGDSTDTQYF,TGTGCCAGTCAAAAAGGGGAGGGGGATTCGACAGATACGCAGTATTTT
-,TRBV5-6,-,TRBJ2-7,CASSLGGRAEQYF,TGTGCCAGCAGCTTGGGGGGCCGGGCCGAGCAGTACTTC
TRBD1,TRBV6-5,-,TRBJ1-3,CASSYSGTGNANTIYF,TGTGCCAGCAGTTACTCAGGGACAGGGAACGCAAACACCATATATTTT
-,TRBV27,few,TRBJ2-3,CASRTGNLYSGTQYF,TGTGCCAGCAGGACGGGTAACCTCTACTCGGGTACGCAGTATTTT
-,TRBV9,-,TRBJ1-2,CASSPRRVGGYTF,TGTGCCAGCAGCCCCCGCAGGGTGGGCGGCTACACCTTC
-,TRBV10-1,-,TRBJ1-2,CASSEGPEDVTVYYGYTF,TGCGCCAGCAGTGAGGGGCCCGAAGATGTAACTGTTTACTATGGCTACACCTTC
TRBD1,TRBV11-1,-,TRBJ1-1,CASSLDRGTTEAFF,TGTGCCAGCAGCTTGGACAGGGGGACCACTGAAGCTTTCTTT
-,TRBV29-1,-,TRBJ2-4,CSVDSKNIQYF,TGCAGCGTTGACAGTAAAAACATTCAGTACTTC
TRBD1,TRBV9,-,TRBJ2-7,CASSVATGGYEQYF,TGTGCCAGCAGCGTTGCGACAGGGGGCTACGAGCAGTACTTC
-,TRBV9,-,TRBJ2-7,CASSVDYRAYEQYF,TGTGCCAGCAGCGTAGACTACAGGGCCTACGAGCAGTACTTC